The 14 T cell receptor beta chains in this list originate from one sample, sequenced in a study of response to subunit inactivated influenza vaccine. TCRdb called the RT-PCR reads again in MiXCR, with one record for every CDR3 protein. Seen here are about 500,000 distinct CDR3 sequences, about 15% observed once, and the top ten hold less than 4%. The sequencing used CD4+ T cells sorted from PBMCs, collected 23 to 25 months after vaccination. The receptors here all came from a man aged 50-75 years who received an inactivated influenza vaccine.

This clonotype was recorded a few times. This chain links TRBV20-1 with TRBJ2-7; a weak D match, TRBD1 (6 bases). V was clipped by 3 bases and J by 2 bases, with 17 bases between them. CDR3 length: 15 amino acids. The germline V gene has CDR1 DFQATT and CDR2 SNEGSKA (reference sequence). The CDR3 bases are TGCAGTGCTAGGGGCAGGGGCAACCCTCCCTACGAGCAGTACTTC. Residues: CSARGRGNPPYEQYF.

Concerning this clonotype: The germline gene is not matched at one end of the junction; a read error may be the cause. The chain couples TRBV20-1 to TRBJ1-2, with D maybe TRBD1 (6 bases). The CDR3 sequence is 15 residues long. Germline V gene data show CDR1 as DFQATT and CDR2 as SNEGSKA (reference sequence). The CDR3 nucleotides read TGCAGTGCTAGAGATGAAGGGGGAGTTGGCTATGGCTGCACCTTC. Its protein is CSARDEGGVGYGCTF.

This clonotype showed up just a few times. CDR3 bases: TGCAGTGCCGACCCGGGACAGGGGAACTATGGCTACACCTTC. Encoded protein: CSADPGQGNYGYTF. The V and J genes are TRBV20-1 and TRBJ1-2; TRBD1 aligns across 10 bases. The CDR3 runs 14 residues. Per the germline V gene, CDR1 is DFQATT and CDR2 is SNEGSKA (reference sequence). With V trimmed by 6 bases and J by 2 bases, 6 bases remained unmatched.

This clonotype was seen only a few times. Written as DNA, the CDR3 is TGTGCCAGCAGTTACTCAGCCGGGACTAGCGGGACCTACGAGCAGTACTTC. Its protein product is CASSYSAGTSGTYEQYF. This sequence joins TRBV6-5 and TRBJ2-7, with 13 positions matching TRBD2. Germline V gene lookup returns CDR1 MNHEY and CDR2 SVGAGI. The CDR3 loop spans 17 amino acids. V shed 0 bases and J 2 bases; nucleotides not matched to a gene: 4.

The chain couples TRBV5-1 to TRBJ2-7, with TRBD2 matching over 8 bases. After removal of 0 bases from V and 3 bases from J, the junction contained 2 bases not matched to a gene. CDR3 length: 14 amino acids. Looked up from germline, CDR1 is SGHRS and CDR2 is YFSETQ. CDR3 region: CASSLVGLDYEQYF. In nucleotides, the CDR3 is TGCGCCAGCAGCTTGGTGGGACTAGACTACGAGCAGTACTTC. The whole variable domain, remainder taken from reference TRBV5-1 and TRBJ2-7, is KAGVTQTPRYLIKTRGQQVTLSCSPISGHRSVSWYQQTPGQGLQFLFEYFSETQRNKGNFPGRFSGRQFSNSRSEMNVSTLELGDSALYLCASSLVGLDYEQYFGPGTRLTVT.

The chain employs TRBV7-2 and TRBJ2-7, with TRBD1 as a possible D gene (6 bases). CDR3 size: 14 residues. CDR1 and CDR2 from the germline V gene are SGHTA and FQGNSA. V gave up 7 bases and J gave up 2 bases, with 15 bases separating them. The CDR3 nucleotides are TGTGCCAGCACTATCACGACAGGCCCCTACGAGCAGTACTTC. As protein: CASTITTGPYEQYF.

Only a few counts were recorded for this clonotype. This chain connects TRBV3-1 to TRBJ1-2; tentative D call: TRBD1 (6 bases). Germline lookup yields CDR1 LGHDT and CDR2 YNNKEL (reference sequence). The CDR3 is 13 amino acids. The V end lost 3 bases, the J end lost 4 bases, and 9 bases lay between the germline ends. The CDR3 protein is CASSHGTTYGYTF. In DNA, the CDR3 is TGTGCCAGCAGCCACGGGACAACCTATGGCTACACCTTC.

This clonotype was counted at least ten times. V usage is TRBV10-3 and J usage is TRBJ2-1; D ambiguous. This CDR3 comprises 14 residues. V was trimmed by 4 bases and J by 8 bases, leaving 15 bases between them. Germline CDR1 ENHRY, CDR2 SYGVKD. CDR3: CAISGRALEDEQFF. CDR3 sequence (DNA): TGTGCCATCAGTGGACGAGCCCTCGAAGATGAGCAGTTCTTC.

The rearrangement links TRBV6-1 to TRBJ2-7, with a weak D call TRBD1 (7 bases). V was pared by 5 bases and J by 2 bases, with 16 bases between. The CDR3 has 15 residues. Per the germline V gene, CDR1 is MNHNS and CDR2 is SASEGT. This CDR3 reads CASSMEQGGAYEQYF. Here the CDR3 DNA reads TGTGCCAGCAGTATGGAGCAGGGGGGAGCCTACGAGCAGTACTTC.

In its sample, this clonotype was seen a few times. J is TRBJ1-5 and V is TRBV28; D may be TRBD1 (6 bases). CDR1 is MDHEN and CDR2 is SYDVKM in the germline V gene. Trimming pared 6 bases from V and 3 bases from J, leaving 9 bases between. The CDR3 sequence is 13 residues long. In DNA, the CDR3 is TGTGCCAGCAGGGGGGGCAACAATCAGCCCCAGCATTTT. Its protein product is CASRGGNNQPQHF.

The gene calls are TRBV4-3 and TRBJ1-1; tentatively, D is TRBD1 (6 bases). The CDR3 has 16 amino acids. The V gene lost 0 bases and the J gene lost 6 bases, with 17 bases spanning the gap. Germline loops: CDR1 LGHNA, CDR2 YSLEER. CDR3 DNA: TGCGCCAGCAGCCAAGATCAGGGACACCGGGCCTCTGAAGCTTTCTTT. Translated, it gives CASSQDQGHRASEAFF.

The V and J genes are TRBV5-6 and TRBJ2-5, with a tentative D call TRBD2 (5 bases). Germline V gene lookup returns CDR1 SGHDT and CDR2 YYEEEE. CDR3 size: 14 residues. V gave up 4 bases and J gave up 3 bases, with 13 bases separating them. CDR3 loop: CASSPAGDEETQYF. CDR3 sequence (DNA): TGTGCCAGCAGCCCCGCGGGTGACGAAGAGACCCAGTACTTC. Based on the CDR3 plus reference TRBV5-6 and TRBJ2-5, the full variable domain is DAGVTQSPTHLIKTRGQQVTLRCSPKSGHDTVSWYQQALGQGPQFIFQYYEEEERQRGNFPDRFSGHQFPNYSSELNVNALLLGDSALYLCASSPAGDEETQYFGPGTRLLVL.

This sequence joins TRBV5-4 and TRBJ2-7, with TRBD1 matching 9 bases. With 4 bases clipped from V and 2 bases from J, the junction kept 7 bases outside the gene matches. The CDR3 sequence is 15 residues long. CDR1 and CDR2 (germline): SGHNT, YYREEE (reference sequence). The CDR3 coding sequence is TGTGCCAGCAGCACCGGACAGGGGAGGACCTACGAGCAGTACTTC. Protein product: CASSTGQGRTYEQYF. Together with reference TRBV5-4 and TRBJ2-7, the CDR3 gives the full variable domain: ETGVTQSPTHLIKTRGQQVTLRCSSQSGHNTVSWYQQALGQGPQFIFQYYREEENGRGNFPPRFSGLQFPNYSSELNVNALELDDSALYLCASSTGQGRTYEQYFGPGTRLTVT.

This clonotype appeared many times. This chain joins TRBV12-3 or TRBV12-4 and TRBJ1-1; a possible D gene is TRBD1 (6 bases). This CDR3 is 13 amino acids long. Trimming removed 6 bases from V and 1 base from J, with 9 bases in between. The CDR3: CASRNRENTEAFF. The CDR3 DNA follows: TGTGCCAGCAGGAACAGGGAGAACACTGAAGCTTTCTTT.